This T cell receptor beta chain was sequenced during a study of shared clonotypes between healthy human individuals. Overall study: Three CD4 naive, three CD4 memory, two CD8 naive and one CD8 memory plate were used per donor. Whole-study findings and limits: Naive subsets, compared against memory subsets, generally had larger estimated richness values.

The naive CD8 subset, CD45RO-negative cells positively selected for CCR7, excluded terminally differentiated effector memory CD45RA+ cells. On sorted subsets, replicate PCRs used roughly 190 ng DNA, or 30,000 or so T cell genomes. TCRdb's copy holds only in-frame clones and misses some; the assay was immunoSEQ multiplex PCR. The sample has some 1,900,000 clones, about 95% seen once. This clone was counted once. The antigen is not known. The CDR3 is made up of 15 amino acids. Germline CDR1 reads SGHDT; CDR2 reads YYEEEE. With 0 bases removed from V and 2 bases from J, the gap between germline ends came to 12 bases.

This TCR was sampled from a man between 18 and 35 years old in good health. The rearrangement links TRBV5-6 to TRBJ2-7; D is unresolved. The sample taken for sequencing was naive CD8+ T cells sorted from blood. CDR3 bases: TGTGCCAGCAGCTTGGTGGGGATCACACCCTACGAGCAGTACTTC. Translation gives CASSLVGITPYEQYF.